The entry that follows covers one T cell receptor (beta chain) sequence. This clone has a handful of counts. Its binding antigen is unknown. No much larger clone is present one base from it, and per-base qualities are unavailable. The data belong to a study of blood T cell repertoires in COVID-19 (dated by TCRdb to 2018 to 2021). About the investigation overall: The collaborator samples originated in the United States, Italy and Spain and spanned the acute and convalescent phases of COVID-19. The material from the prospective study consisted of cDNA or gDNA derived from T cells, B-cell-depleted T cells, or PBMCs. Subjects who had been exposed to COVID-19, were actively infected with it, or had recovered from it provided the deeply sampled blood TCRbeta repertoires that made up the dataset. The repertoires were made available in a free public database intended to serve as a resource for research on the immune response to SARS-CoV-2. The samples were drawn from two sources: the first 160 participants of the ongoing ImmuneRACE study, and about 1,300 subjects contributed by 6 global collaborators. A de-identified subject ID, COVID-19 status, age in years and sex were almost always included in the sample metadata. Where available, HLA class I and class II types were taken from metadata supplied by the sample provider and were not determined by assay-based typing. Points the paper makes about the study in general: How much clinical and demographic metadata was included differed by source and by participant, and the metadata was provided uncurated.

There are 16 amino acids in the CDR3, from cysteine to phenylalanine inclusive. Kept here is only the CDR3 DNA, which spans 48 bases and is read in frame from base 1. V is cut by 1 base and J by 4 bases, and the space between the germline ends is 13 bases. The germline V gene provides CDR1 KGHDR and CDR2 SFDVKD. TCRbeta CDR3 regions were amplified from genomic DNA using the immunoSEQ Assay, a bias-controlled multiplex PCR. The published analysis was carried out like this. Within the assay, amplification of reference gene primers was used to estimate how many nucleated cells each sample contained. Sequence reads were collapsed and filtered to measure the absolute abundance of every unique TCRbeta CDR3 rearrangement. For each sample, productive Simpson clonality was calculated as the square root of Simpson's diversity index over productive rearrangements. TCRdb holds this immuneACCESS table with in-frame rearrangements only. Some clones are missing; in checked studies, unresolved V genes explain under half, and the rest has no known cause. V, J and clone size are those of that table, while D and trimming were read from the DNA. This sample has roughly 65,000 clones in its table, and roughly 73% of those were observed once. More than 40% of the sample belongs to the ten largest clones.

Each collaborating institution followed its own protocols to collect whole blood in K2EDTA tubes. For TCRbeta analysis, collaborators shipped samples as frozen whole blood, isolated PBMCs, or DNA extracted from either of those sample types. The sequence is built from TRBV24-1 and TRBJ2-1, and the D gene may be TRBD2, 5 bases matching. The sequence came from a human donor in a cohort sampled during active COVID-19. Material: peripheral blood. The CDR3 has the sequence CATSDFGSSRYNEQFF. The nucleotide sequence is TGTGCCACCAGTGATTTCGGGTCTAGCCGGTACAATGAGCAGTTCTTC.